This T cell receptor beta chain is drawn from a study of shared clonotypes between healthy human individuals. Study at large: The study drew on a couple of women and a few men aged 18 to 49 as donors. The study used three CD4 naive, three CD4 memory, two CD8 naive and one CD8 memory plate per donor.

Original data processing: Filtering differed because ImmunoSEQ produced junction-only sequences that carried no quality scores. The repertoire was sequenced with immunoSEQ multiplex PCR; TCRdb's copy has only in-frame clones and lacks some. From that table come the V and J calls and clone size; the DNA was used to work out D and trimming. This sample has some 2,400,000 clones, with more than 90% found just once. Germline assignment: CDR1 SGDLS and CDR2 YYNGEE. The CDR3 has 16 residues. V was clipped by 0 bases and J by 2 bases; unmatched bases: 5. Donors were healthy HIV-negative adults without recent acute infections or vaccinations.

Sequencing used naive CD4+ T cells sorted from blood. The subset here: CD45RA+ positively selected. This TCR was sampled from a young man in good health. J is TRBJ2-3 and V is TRBV9; 8 nucleotides line up with TRBD2. CDR3 sequence (DNA): TGTGCCAGCAGCGTAGGGAGACTAGCGCCCACAGATACGCAGTATTTT. Translating gives CASSVGRLAPTDTQYF.